The clone carrying this TCR beta chain was seen just once. The antigen remains unidentified. The protocol was immunoSEQ multiplex PCR, while the TCRdb copy is restricted to in-frame clones and leaves out a portion. The sample gives around 70,000 clones, 88% of which show up once; roughly 0.98% is in the top ten. This specimen belongs to a study of OX40 agonist ivuxolimab in advanced cancers. Overall study: The study reported partial responses in three patients: one hepatocellular carcinoma, two cutaneous melanoma. Broader study findings: The mean number of expanded clones was higher in CD8+ T cells than in CD4+.

Trimming removed 3 bases at V and 4 bases at J, with 11 bases between. Germline CDR1 KGHSH, CDR2 LQKENI. The CDR3 loop spans 14 amino acids. Systemic immunosuppression or autoimmune disease history was grounds to exclude patients. The sequencing used CD4+ or CD8+ T cells sorted from blood, collected in a trial of the OX40 agonist ivuxolimab. The chain carries TRBV18 and TRBJ2-3; TRBD2 might be the D (5 bases). This receptor was taken from an adult with an advanced solid tumor such as melanoma, head and neck, liver or kidney cancer. The CDR3 DNA reads as TGTGCCAGCTCACCGAGCGGAAAGCCAGATACGCAGTATTTT. This sequence encodes CASSPSGKPDTQYF.